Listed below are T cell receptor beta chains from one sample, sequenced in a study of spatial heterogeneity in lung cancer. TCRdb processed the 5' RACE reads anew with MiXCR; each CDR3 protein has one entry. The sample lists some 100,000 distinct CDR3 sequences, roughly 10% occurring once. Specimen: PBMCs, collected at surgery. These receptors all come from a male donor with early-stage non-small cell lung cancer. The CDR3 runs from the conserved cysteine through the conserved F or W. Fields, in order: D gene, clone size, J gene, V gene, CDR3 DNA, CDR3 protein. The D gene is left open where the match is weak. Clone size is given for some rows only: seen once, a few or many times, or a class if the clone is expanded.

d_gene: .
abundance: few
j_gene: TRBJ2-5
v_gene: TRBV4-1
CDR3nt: TGCGCCAGCAGCCACCCAGGGACCCAAGAGACCCAGTACTTC
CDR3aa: CASSHPGTQETQYF

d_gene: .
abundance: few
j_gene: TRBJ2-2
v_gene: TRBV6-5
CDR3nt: TGTGCCAGCAGTCCCGCGGGGGCGGGCACCGGGGAGCTGTTTTTT
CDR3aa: CASSPAGAGTGELFF

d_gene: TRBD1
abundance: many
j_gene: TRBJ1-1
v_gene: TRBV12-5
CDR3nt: TGTGCTAGTGGTCCGCAGGGGGCTGGGGCTTTCTTT
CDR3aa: CASGPQGAGAFF

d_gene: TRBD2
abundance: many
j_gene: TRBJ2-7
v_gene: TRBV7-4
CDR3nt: TGTGCCAGCAGCGACCGAATACTAGCGAAATCCTACGAGCAGTACTTC
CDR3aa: CASSDRILAKSYEQYF

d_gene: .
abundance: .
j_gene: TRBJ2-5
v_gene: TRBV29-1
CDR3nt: TGCAGCGGCACGGAAGAGACCCAGTACTTC
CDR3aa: CSGTEETQYF

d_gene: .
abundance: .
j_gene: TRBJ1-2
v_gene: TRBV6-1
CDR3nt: TGTGCCAGCATCCCCGGGGGGCCGCACTATGGCTACACCTTC
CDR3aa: CASIPGGPHYGYTF

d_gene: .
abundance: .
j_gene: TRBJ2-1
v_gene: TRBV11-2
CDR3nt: TGTGCCAGCAGCCCTCGCCCGACAGACAATGAGCAGTTCTTC
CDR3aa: CASSPRPTDNEQFF

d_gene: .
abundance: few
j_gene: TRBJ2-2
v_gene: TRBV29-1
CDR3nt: TGCAGCGTTGAATTCGGGGAAGTCACCGGGGAGCTGTTTTTT
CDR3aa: CSVEFGEVTGELFF

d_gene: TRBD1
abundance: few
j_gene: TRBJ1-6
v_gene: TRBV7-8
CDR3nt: TGTGCCAGCAGCCAACCCGGGACAGGGCGTAATTCACCCCTCCACTTT
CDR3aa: CASSQPGTGRNSPLHF

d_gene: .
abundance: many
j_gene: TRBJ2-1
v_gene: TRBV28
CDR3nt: TGTGCCAGCAGTTTTTTCAATGAGCAGTTCTTC
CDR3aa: CASSFFNEQFF

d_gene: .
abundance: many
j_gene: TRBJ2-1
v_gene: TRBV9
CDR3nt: TGTGCCAGCAGCCCCAACTACTTCGGCAATGAGCAGTTCTTC
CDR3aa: CASSPNYFGNEQFF

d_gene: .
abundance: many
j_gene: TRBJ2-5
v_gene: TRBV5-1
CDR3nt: TGCGCCAGCAGGCAGGGAGGTTTAGGCCAAGAGACCCAGTACTTC
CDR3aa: CASRQGGLGQETQYF

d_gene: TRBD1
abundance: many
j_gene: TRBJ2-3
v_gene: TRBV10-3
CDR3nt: TGTGCCATCCAGGGACAGGGCCCAGATACGCAGTATTTT
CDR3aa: CAIQGQGPDTQYF

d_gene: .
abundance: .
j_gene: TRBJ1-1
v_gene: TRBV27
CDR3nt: TGTGCCAGCGGGACCATTTTGAACACTGAAGCTTTCTTT
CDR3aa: CASGTILNTEAFF

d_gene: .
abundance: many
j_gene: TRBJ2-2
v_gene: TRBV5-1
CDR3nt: TGCGCCAGCAGCTTGAGTAGAGGGGATCGCACCGGGGAGCTGTTTTTT
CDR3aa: CASSLSRGDRTGELFF

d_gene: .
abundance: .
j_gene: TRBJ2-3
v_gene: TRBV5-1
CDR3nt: TGCGCCAGCACCACGACAAGTGGCACAGATACGCAGTATTTT
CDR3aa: CASTTTSGTDTQYF

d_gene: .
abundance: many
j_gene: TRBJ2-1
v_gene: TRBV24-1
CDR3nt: TGTGCCACCAGTGATTTTAGCGGTGGCTCCTACAATGAGCAGTTCTTC
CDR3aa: CATSDFSGGSYNEQFF

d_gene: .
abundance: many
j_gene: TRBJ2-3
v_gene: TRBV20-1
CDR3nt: TGCAGTGCTAGTGTCGGGGGATGGGACACAGATACGCAGTATTTT
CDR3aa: CSASVGGWDTDTQYF

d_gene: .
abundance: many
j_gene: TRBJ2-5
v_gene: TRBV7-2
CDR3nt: TGTGCCAGCAGCTTGGGGATGAGGGTGGAGACCCAGTACTTC
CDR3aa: CASSLGMRVETQYF

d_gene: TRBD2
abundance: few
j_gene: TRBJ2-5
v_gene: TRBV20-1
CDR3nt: TGCAGTGCTAGCCCAGGGACTAGCGGGAGATATGAGACCCAGTACTTC
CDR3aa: CSASPGTSGRYETQYF

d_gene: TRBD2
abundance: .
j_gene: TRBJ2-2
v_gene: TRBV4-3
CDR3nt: TGCGCCAGCAGCCAGAACCCTCCGGGGGGGTCACTCGCGAACACCGGGGAGCTGTTTTTT
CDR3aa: CASSQNPPGGSLANTGELFF

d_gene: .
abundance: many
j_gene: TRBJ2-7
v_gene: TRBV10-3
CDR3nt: TGTGCCATCAGTGAGTCGAGAGGTCGAAGCTCCTACGAGCAGTACTTC
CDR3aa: CAISESRGRSSYEQYF